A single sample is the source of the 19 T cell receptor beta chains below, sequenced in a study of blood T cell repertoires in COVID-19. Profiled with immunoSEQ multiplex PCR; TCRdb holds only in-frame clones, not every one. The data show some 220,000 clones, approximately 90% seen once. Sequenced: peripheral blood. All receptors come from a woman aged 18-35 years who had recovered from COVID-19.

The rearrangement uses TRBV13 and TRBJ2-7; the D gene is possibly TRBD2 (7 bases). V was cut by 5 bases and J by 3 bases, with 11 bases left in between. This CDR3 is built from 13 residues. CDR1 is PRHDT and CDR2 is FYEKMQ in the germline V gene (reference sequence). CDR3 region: CASSRGGDYEQYF. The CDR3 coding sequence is TGTGCCAGCAGCCGAGGGGGGGACTACGAGCAGTACTTC.

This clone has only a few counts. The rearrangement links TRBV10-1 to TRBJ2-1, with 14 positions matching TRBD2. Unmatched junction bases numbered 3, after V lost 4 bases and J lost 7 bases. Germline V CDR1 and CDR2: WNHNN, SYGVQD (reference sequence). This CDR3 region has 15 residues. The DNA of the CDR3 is TGCGCCAGCAGTGGGGGACTAGCGGGGGAGAATGAGCAGTTCTTC. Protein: CASSGGLAGENEQFF.

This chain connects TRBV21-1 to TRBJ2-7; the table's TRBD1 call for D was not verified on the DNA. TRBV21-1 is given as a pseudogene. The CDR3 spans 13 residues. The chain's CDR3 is CASSKGGGYEQYF. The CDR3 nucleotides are TGTGCCAGCAGCAAAGGAGGGGGATACGAGCAGTACTTC.

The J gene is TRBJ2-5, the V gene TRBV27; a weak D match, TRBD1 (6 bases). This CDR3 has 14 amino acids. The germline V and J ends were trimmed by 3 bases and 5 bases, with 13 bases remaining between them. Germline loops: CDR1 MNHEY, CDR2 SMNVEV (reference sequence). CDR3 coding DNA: TGTGCCAGCAGTTTTGTGGTTGGGGGCGAGACCCAGTACTTC. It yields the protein CASSFVVGGETQYF.

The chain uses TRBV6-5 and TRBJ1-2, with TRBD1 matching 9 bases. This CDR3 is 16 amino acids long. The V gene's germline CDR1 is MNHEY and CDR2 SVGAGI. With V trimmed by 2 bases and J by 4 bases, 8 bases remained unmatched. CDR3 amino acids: CASSYTPGQGIYGYTF. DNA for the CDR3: TGTGCCAGCAGTTACACTCCGGGACAGGGAATCTATGGCTACACCTTC.

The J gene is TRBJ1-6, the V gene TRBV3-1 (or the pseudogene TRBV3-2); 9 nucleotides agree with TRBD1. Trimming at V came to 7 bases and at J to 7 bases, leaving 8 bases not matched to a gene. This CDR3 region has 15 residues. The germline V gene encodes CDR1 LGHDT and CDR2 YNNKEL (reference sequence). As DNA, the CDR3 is TGTGCCAGCACCCGGGACAGGGCACACAATTCACCCCTCCACTTT. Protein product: CASTRDRAHNSPLHF.

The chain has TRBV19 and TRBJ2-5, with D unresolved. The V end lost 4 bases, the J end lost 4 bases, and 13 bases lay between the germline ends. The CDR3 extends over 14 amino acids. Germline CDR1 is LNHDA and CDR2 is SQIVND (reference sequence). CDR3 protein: CASSSRWAGETQYF. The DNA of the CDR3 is TGTGCCAGTAGTAGCCGATGGGCTGGAGAGACCCAGTACTTC.

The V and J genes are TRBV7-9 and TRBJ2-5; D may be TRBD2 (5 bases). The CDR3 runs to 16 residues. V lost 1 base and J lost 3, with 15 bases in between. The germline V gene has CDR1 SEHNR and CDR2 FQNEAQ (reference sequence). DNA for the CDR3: TGTGCCAGCAGCTTAGTCCCCCCTAGCAGAAAAGAGACCCAGTACTTC. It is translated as CASSLVPPSRKETQYF. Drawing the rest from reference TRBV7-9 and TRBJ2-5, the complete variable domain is DTGVSQNPRHKITKRGQNVTFRCDPISEHNRLYWYRQTLGQGPEFLTYFQNEAQLEKSRLLSDRFSAERPKGSFSTLEIQRTEQGDSAMYLCASSLVPPSRKETQYFGPGTRLLVL.

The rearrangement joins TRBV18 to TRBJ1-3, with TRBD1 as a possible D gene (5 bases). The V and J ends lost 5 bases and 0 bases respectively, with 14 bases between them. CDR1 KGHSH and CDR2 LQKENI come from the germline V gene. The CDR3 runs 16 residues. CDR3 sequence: CASSLTALRSGNTIYF. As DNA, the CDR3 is TGTGCCAGCTCATTGACAGCTCTACGCTCTGGAAACACCATATATTTT. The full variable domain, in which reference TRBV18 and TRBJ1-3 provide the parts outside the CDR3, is NAGVMQNPRHLVRRRGQEARLRCSPMKGHSHVYWYRQLPEEGLKFMVYLQKENIIDESGMPKERFSAEFPKEGPSILRIQQVVRGDSAAYFCASSLTALRSGNTIYFGEGSWLTVV.

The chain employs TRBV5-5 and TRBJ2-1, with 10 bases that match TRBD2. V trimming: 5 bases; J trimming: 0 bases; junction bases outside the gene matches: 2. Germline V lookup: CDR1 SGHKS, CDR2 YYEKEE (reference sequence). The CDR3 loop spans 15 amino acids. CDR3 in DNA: TGTGCCAGCAGTGCTAGCGGGAGCTCCTACAATGAGCAGTTCTTC. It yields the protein CASSASGSSYNEQFF.

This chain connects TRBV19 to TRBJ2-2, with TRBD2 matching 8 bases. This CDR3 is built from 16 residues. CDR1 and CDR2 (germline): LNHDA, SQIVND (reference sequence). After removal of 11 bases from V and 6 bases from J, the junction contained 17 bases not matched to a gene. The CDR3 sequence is CASLSRGLVSPGELFF. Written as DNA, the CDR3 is TGTGCCTCCCTATCTCGGGGACTAGTTTCCCCCGGGGAGCTGTTTTTT.

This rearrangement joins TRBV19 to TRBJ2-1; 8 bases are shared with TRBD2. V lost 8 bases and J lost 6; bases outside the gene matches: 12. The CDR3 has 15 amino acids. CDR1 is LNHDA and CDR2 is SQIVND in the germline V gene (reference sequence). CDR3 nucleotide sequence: TGTGCCAGTCACGGGGGGGTTGGAGTGCGCAATGAGCAGTTCTTC. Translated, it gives CASHGGVGVRNEQFF.

CDR3 protein: CASSSSPDRVVETQYF. CDR3 DNA: TGTGCCAGCAGCTCCTCCCCGGACAGGGTTGTAGAGACCCAGTACTTC. This rearrangement joins TRBV9 to TRBJ2-5, with 8 bases fitting TRBD1. The CDR3 has 16 amino acids. Germline V gene data show CDR1 as SGDLS and CDR2 as YYNGEE. V lost 4 bases to trimming and J lost 4 bases; unmatched junction nucleotides: 12.

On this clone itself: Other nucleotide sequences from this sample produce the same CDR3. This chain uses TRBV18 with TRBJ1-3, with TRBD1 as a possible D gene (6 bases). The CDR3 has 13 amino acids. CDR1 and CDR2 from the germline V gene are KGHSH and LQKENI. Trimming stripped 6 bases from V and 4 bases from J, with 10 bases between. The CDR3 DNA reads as TGTGCCAGCTCCACAGGGTTGGGAAACACCATATATTTT. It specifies CASSTGLGNTIYF.

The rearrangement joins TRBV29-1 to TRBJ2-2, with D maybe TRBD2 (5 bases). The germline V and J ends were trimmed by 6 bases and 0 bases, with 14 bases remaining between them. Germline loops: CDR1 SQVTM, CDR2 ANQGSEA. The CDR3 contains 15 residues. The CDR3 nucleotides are TGCAGCGTCCCTGTAACGGGAACGAACACCGGGGAGCTGTTTTTT. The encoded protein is CSVPVTGTNTGELFF.

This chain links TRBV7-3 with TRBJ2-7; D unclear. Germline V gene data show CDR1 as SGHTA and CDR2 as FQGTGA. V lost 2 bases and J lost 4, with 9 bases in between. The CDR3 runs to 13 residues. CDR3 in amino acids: CASSLGSEYEQYF. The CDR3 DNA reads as TGTGCCAGCAGCTTAGGAAGCGAGTACGAGCAGTACTTC.

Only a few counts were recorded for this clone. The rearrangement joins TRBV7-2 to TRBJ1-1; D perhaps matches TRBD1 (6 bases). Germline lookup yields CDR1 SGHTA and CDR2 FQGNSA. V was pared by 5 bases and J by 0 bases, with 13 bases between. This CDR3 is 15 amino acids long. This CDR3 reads CASSAQGRLNTEAFF. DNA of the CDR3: TGTGCCAGCAGCGCACAGGGACGGCTGAACACTGAAGCTTTCTTT.

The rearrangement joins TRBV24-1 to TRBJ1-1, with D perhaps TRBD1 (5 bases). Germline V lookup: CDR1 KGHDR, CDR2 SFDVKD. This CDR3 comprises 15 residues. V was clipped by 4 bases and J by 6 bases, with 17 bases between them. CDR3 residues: CATSEPGWGRPEAFF. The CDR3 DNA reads TGTGCCACCAGTGAACCCGGGTGGGGCCGGCCTGAAGCTTTCTTT.

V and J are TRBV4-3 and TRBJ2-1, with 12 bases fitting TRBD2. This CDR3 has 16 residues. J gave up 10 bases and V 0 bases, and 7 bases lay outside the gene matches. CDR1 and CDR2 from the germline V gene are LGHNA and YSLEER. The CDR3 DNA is TGCGCCAGCAGCCAAGATCTAAGACTAGCGGGAGTCGAGCAGTTCTTC. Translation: CASSQDLRLAGVEQFF.